A selection of T cell receptor beta chains follows, all from one sample in a study of blood T cells in healthy people across ages. TCRdb independently ran MiXCR on the 5' RACE reads; one entry per CDR3 protein. The table lists 1.5 million to 2 million distinct CDR3 sequences, around half of them singletons. Sequenced: blood. All receptors come from a woman aged 40 to 50 in good health. Each CDR3 is given with its conserved first and last residue. A D gene is named only where the DNA matches it firmly. Not every row has a clone size; where given, it reads once, few, many or a size class.

DNA: TGTGCCAGCAGCTACAGGGACTTCGGGGCCAACGTCCTGACTTTC; CDR3: CASSYRDFGANVLTF; length: 15; D: .; J: TRBJ2-6; V: TRBV7-2; size: few
DNA: TGCAGTGCTGGGGACAGGGATCCCTACGAGCAGTACTTC; CDR3: CSAGDRDPYEQYF; length: 13; D: TRBD1; J: TRBJ2-7; V: TRBV20-1; size: .
DNA: TGCAGTGCCATAAGTGACAGGCCCACTCAAGAGACCCAGTACTTC; CDR3: CSAISDRPTQETQYF; length: 15; D: .; J: TRBJ2-5; V: TRBV20-1; size: few
DNA: TGTGCCAGCAGTTATGGACCGGGACAGGGGCACTACGAGCAGTACTTC; CDR3: CASSYGPGQGHYEQYF; length: 16; D: TRBD1; J: TRBJ2-7; V: TRBV9; size: .
DNA: TGCAGCGTTGCCGATTTCGAGCGCCGCTATGGCTACACCTTC; CDR3: CSVADFERRYGYTF; length: 14; D: .; J: TRBJ1-2; V: TRBV29-1; size: few
DNA: TGTGCCAGCAGTTTACGAGGGGCGTTCAACTATGGCTACACCTTC; CDR3: CASSLRGAFNYGYTF; length: 15; D: .; J: TRBJ1-2; V: TRBV27; size: .
DNA: TGTGCCAGCATCATTGGACAGGGTAAGACTGAAGCTTTCTTT; CDR3: CASIIGQGKTEAFF; length: 14; D: TRBD1; J: TRBJ1-1; V: TRBV6-6; size: .
DNA: TGTGCCAGCAGTGAAGGTTTCAGGGGGGCTGGGGGGGAGACCCAGTACTTC; CDR3: CASSEGFRGAGGETQYF; length: 17; D: .; J: TRBJ2-5; V: TRBV25-1; size: .
DNA: TGCGCCAGCAGCTTGGTTCCAAATAATTCACCCCTCCACTTT; CDR3: CASSLVPNNSPLHF; length: 14; D: .; J: TRBJ1-6; V: TRBV5-1; size: .
DNA: TGTGCCAGCAGCTTAACCGGGACTAGCGGGGGTACCCTAAGGTACTTC; CDR3: CASSLTGTSGGTLRYF; length: 16; D: TRBD2; J: TRBJ2-7; V: TRBV7-8; size: few
DNA: TGTGCCAGCAGCCTAGGGGACAGTCGAAACATTCAGTACTTC; CDR3: CASSLGDSRNIQYF; length: 14; D: TRBD1; J: TRBJ2-4; V: TRBV11-2; size: few
DNA: TGCGCCAGCAGCCATTTCAGGGACTCTTACAATGAGCAGTTCTTC; CDR3: CASSHFRDSYNEQFF; length: 15; D: .; J: TRBJ2-1; V: TRBV4-1; size: few
DNA: TGCGCCAGCAGCCAAGATTCGGGGCTAGGGACAGGGGCCAACGTCCTGACTTTC; CDR3: CASSQDSGLGTGANVLTF; length: 18; D: .; J: TRBJ2-6; V: TRBV4-3; size: .
DNA: TGTGCCAGCAGTTACGGAGGGGCCCCTAACTATGGCTACACCTTC; CDR3: CASSYGGAPNYGYTF; length: 15; D: .; J: TRBJ1-2; V: TRBV6-5; size: .
DNA: TGTGCCAGCAGCCATCGAGGGCGCGGTGAAAAACTGTTTTTT; CDR3: CASSHRGRGEKLFF; length: 14; D: .; J: TRBJ1-4; V: TRBV4-2; size: few
DNA: TGTGCCAGCAGCTTAGGTGGAGGATCTGGGGCGACCCAGTACTTC; CDR3: CASSLGGGSGATQYF; length: 15; D: .; J: TRBJ2-5; V: TRBV7-9; size: few
DNA: TGCAGTGCCAGACTAGCGGGGGGGCCAACAGATACGCAGTATTTT; CDR3: CSARLAGGPTDTQYF; length: 15; D: TRBD2; J: TRBJ2-3; V: TRBV20-1; size: few
DNA: TGTGCCATAGGACCCAGGGGGCATATGAATGGCTACACCTTC; CDR3: CAIGPRGHMNGYTF; length: 14; D: TRBD1; J: TRBJ1-2; V: TRBV24-1; size: .
DNA: TGTGCCACCGGGGACAGGAACCAAGAGACCCAGTACTTC; CDR3: CATGDRNQETQYF; length: 13; D: TRBD1; J: TRBJ2-5; V: TRBV15; size: .
DNA: TGCAGTGCTCCCGGACAGGGAAACCTAGAGCAGTACTTC; CDR3: CSAPGQGNLEQYF; length: 13; D: TRBD1; J: TRBJ2-7; V: TRBV20-1; size: .
DNA: TGTGCCACCCGGGACAGGAACTACGAGCAGTACTTC; CDR3: CATRDRNYEQYF; length: 12; D: TRBD1; J: TRBJ2-7; V: TRBV6-2/TRBV6-3; size: few
DNA: TGTGCCAGCAGCCAAGATAAAAGGAGCGGGGGTATTGAGCAGTACTTC; CDR3: CASSQDKRSGGIEQYF; length: 16; D: TRBD2; J: TRBJ2-5; V: TRBV4-2; size: .
DNA: TGCGCCAGCAGCGTAGGACAGGCAAACAATGAGCAGTTCTTC; CDR3: CASSVGQANNEQFF; length: 14; D: TRBD1; J: TRBJ2-1; V: TRBV5-1; size: many
DNA: TGTGCCAGCAGCCGAATTAAAGGGGGGGGAGGCACAGATACGCAGTATTTT; CDR3: CASSRIKGGGGTDTQYF; length: 17; D: .; J: TRBJ2-3; V: TRBV14; size: .
DNA: TGTGCCAGCAGGGGACTAGCGGGCTCTTCCCAGTACTTC; CDR3: CASRGLAGSSQYF; length: 13; D: TRBD2; J: TRBJ2-7; V: TRBV6-2/TRBV6-3; size: .
DNA: TGTGCCAGCCGGACGACGGGGCCGACTAGGGAGCAGTACTTC; CDR3: CASRTTGPTREQYF; length: 14; D: .; J: TRBJ2-7; V: TRBV2; size: .
DNA: TGCGCCAGCAGCTTGGCTCCGGGACAGGGGGGAATTAGCTCCTACAATGAGCAGTTCTTC; CDR3: CASSLAPGQGGISSYNEQFF; length: 20; D: TRBD1; J: TRBJ2-1; V: TRBV5-1; size: .
DNA: TGTGCCAGCAGTACCTCTAGCGGGGGGTACAATGAGCAGTTCTTC; CDR3: CASSTSSGGYNEQFF; length: 15; D: TRBD2; J: TRBJ2-1; V: TRBV6-6; size: .
DNA: TGTGCCAGTAGGGACAGTTCCCCCGAGCAGTACTTC; CDR3: CASRDSSPEQYF; length: 12; D: TRBD1; J: TRBJ2-7; V: TRBV25-1; size: .
DNA: TGCGCCAGCAGCCAAGCTGCGACTAGCGGGAGTTACGAGCAGTACTTC; CDR3: CASSQAATSGSYEQYF; length: 16; D: TRBD2; J: TRBJ2-7; V: TRBV4-3; size: .
DNA: TGTGCCAGCAGTTTTACCGGGACAGGTAGCAATGAGCAGTACTTC; CDR3: CASSFTGTGSNEQYF; length: 15; D: TRBD1; J: TRBJ2-5; V: TRBV12-3/TRBV12-4; size: .
DNA: TGTGCCAGCAGCCAGGGTAGCTCCGAGCAGTACTTC; CDR3: CASSQGSSEQYF; length: 12; D: .; J: TRBJ2-7; V: TRBV7-2; size: .
DNA: TGTGCCAGCAGTTACTCGCGCAGTAACTCCTACAATGAGCAGTTCTTC; CDR3: CASSYSRSNSYNEQFF; length: 16; D: .; J: TRBJ2-1; V: TRBV6-5; size: .
DNA: TGTGCCAGCAGGGTGGGCAGGGAGACCCAGTACTTC; CDR3: CASRVGRETQYF; length: 12; D: .; J: TRBJ2-5; V: TRBV6-6; size: .
DNA: TGTGCCAGCAGCTTAGATCAGTTCCTAGCCGGCACAGATACGCAGTATTTT; CDR3: CASSLDQFLAGTDTQYF; length: 17; D: .; J: TRBJ2-3; V: TRBV11-2; size: .
DNA: TGCAGCGTTGAAGTCAATAGCTATGGCTACACCTTC; CDR3: CSVEVNSYGYTF; length: 12; D: .; J: TRBJ1-2; V: TRBV29-1; size: few
DNA: TGCGCCAGCAGCCGGCTAGCGGGGGCGAGAAATGAGCAGTTCTTC; CDR3: CASSRLAGARNEQFF; length: 15; D: TRBD2; J: TRBJ2-1; V: TRBV5-1; size: .
DNA: TGCAGCGTTGAATCTCAGGGGCCCCAGTACTTC; CDR3: CSVESQGPQYF; length: 11; D: .; J: TRBJ2-5; V: TRBV29-1; size: .
DNA: TGTGCCAGCAGCGCGGGACGGAGGAGCTCCTACAATGAGCAGTACTTC; CDR3: CASSAGRRSSYNEQYF; length: 16; D: .; J: TRBJ2-4; V: TRBV12-3/TRBV12-4; size: .
DNA: TGTGCCAGCAGTTACTCTCGGGGGGTCCAAGAGACCCAGTACTTC; CDR3: CASSYSRGVQETQYF; length: 15; D: TRBD2; J: TRBJ2-5; V: TRBV6-5; size: .
DNA: TGCGCCAGCAGCCATCGGGACATGGATGAGCAGTTCTTC; CDR3: CASSHRDMDEQFF; length: 13; D: .; J: TRBJ2-1; V: TRBV4-3; size: .
DNA: TGTGCCAGCAGCTTTTCCGGGACAGGGGAATTCGATGAGCAGTTCTTC; CDR3: CASSFSGTGEFDEQFF; length: 16; D: TRBD1; J: TRBJ2-1; V: TRBV7-9; size: .